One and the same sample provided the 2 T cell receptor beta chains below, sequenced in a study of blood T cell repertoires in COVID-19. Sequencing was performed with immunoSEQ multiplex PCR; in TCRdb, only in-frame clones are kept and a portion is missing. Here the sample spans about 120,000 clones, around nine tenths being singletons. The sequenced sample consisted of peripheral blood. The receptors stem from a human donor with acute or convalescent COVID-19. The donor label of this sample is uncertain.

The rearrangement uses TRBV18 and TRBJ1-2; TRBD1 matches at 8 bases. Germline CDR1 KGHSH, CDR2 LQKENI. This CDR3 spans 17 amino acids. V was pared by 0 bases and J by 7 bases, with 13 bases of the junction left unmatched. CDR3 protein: CASSPPGAGGAGTGYTF. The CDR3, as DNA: TGTGCCAGCTCACCACCAGGCGCAGGGGGCGCGGGTACTGGCTACACCTTC.

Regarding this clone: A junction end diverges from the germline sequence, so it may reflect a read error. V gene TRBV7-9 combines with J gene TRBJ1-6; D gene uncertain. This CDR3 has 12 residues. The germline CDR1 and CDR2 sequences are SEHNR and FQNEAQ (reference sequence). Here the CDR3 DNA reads TGTGCCAGCAGCACCGGAGGTTCAGCCCTCCACTTT. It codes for CASSTGGSALHF.